The rows below give T cell receptor beta chains drawn from one sample of a study of OX40 agonist ivuxolimab in advanced cancers. The protocol was immunoSEQ multiplex PCR, while the TCRdb copy is restricted to in-frame clones and leaves out a portion. Here the sample spans 65,000 to 90,000 clones, about 85% being singletons. Sequenced here: CD4+ or CD8+ T cells sorted from blood, sampled in a trial of the OX40 agonist ivuxolimab. The source of these receptors is an adult with an advanced solid tumor such as melanoma, head and neck, liver or kidney cancer. The conserved cysteine and the conserved F or W are not part of the CDR3 here. Each record gives: J gene, V gene, clone size, CDR3 protein. Clone size is given for some rows only: seen once, a few or many times, or a class if the clone is expanded.

j_call: TRBJ1-5
v_call: TRBV28
clone_size: -
cdr3_aa: ASSRDRGSNQPQH

j_call: TRBJ1-1
v_call: TRBV18
clone_size: once
cdr3_aa: ASSRDRLNTEAF

j_call: TRBJ1-1
v_call: TRBV15
clone_size: -
cdr3_aa: ATSRPSGTVNTEAF

j_call: TRBJ1-2
v_call: TRBV7-9
clone_size: -
cdr3_aa: ASSSGQGTRYGYT

j_call: TRBJ2-7
v_call: TRBV11-3
clone_size: -
cdr3_aa: ASSFSRAYEQY

j_call: TRBJ1-1
v_call: TRBV5-4
clone_size: few
cdr3_aa: ASSLEAWNTEAF

j_call: TRBJ1-1
v_call: TRBV7-8
clone_size: -
cdr3_aa: ASSFNPGGYTEAF

j_call: TRBJ2-5
v_call: TRBV5-4
clone_size: -
cdr3_aa: ASSSGQGRVTETQY

j_call: TRBJ1-1
v_call: TRBV7-8
clone_size: once
cdr3_aa: ASSPQEIHTEAF

j_call: TRBJ1-2
v_call: TRBV4-1
clone_size: -
cdr3_aa: ASSQEGAGGISYGYT

j_call: TRBJ1-2
v_call: TRBV6-5
clone_size: -
cdr3_aa: ASTPGSSVCGYT

j_call: TRBJ1-4
v_call: TRBV28
clone_size: -
cdr3_aa: ASGSTRDGEKLF

j_call: TRBJ1-1
v_call: TRBV10-3
clone_size: -
cdr3_aa: AIRLSDYGTEAF

j_call: TRBJ1-2
v_call: TRBV18
clone_size: -
cdr3_aa: ASSPQEFAYGYT

j_call: TRBJ2-1
v_call: TRBV15
clone_size: once
cdr3_aa: ATSRDSGRGNEQF

j_call: TRBJ1-1
v_call: TRBV5-1
clone_size: -
cdr3_aa: ASRTDPMNTEAF

j_call: TRBJ1-5
v_call: TRBV19
clone_size: once
cdr3_aa: ASSNRLNQPQH

j_call: TRBJ1-2
v_call: TRBV10-3
clone_size: -
cdr3_aa: AIRSDRAYGYT

j_call: TRBJ2-3
v_call: TRBV28
clone_size: -
cdr3_aa: ASLGLAGGSTDTQY

j_call: TRBJ2-7
v_call: TRBV2
clone_size: -
cdr3_aa: ASSEERLTGEQY

j_call: TRBJ1-2
v_call: TRBV5-5
clone_size: once
cdr3_aa: ASKLNTEVNYGYT

j_call: TRBJ2-3
v_call: TRBV10-3
clone_size: -
cdr3_aa: AISPGLAGDTQY

j_call: TRBJ2-7
v_call: TRBV7-8
clone_size: -
cdr3_aa: ASSLAGGTSGSNEQY

j_call: TRBJ2-7
v_call: TRBV2
clone_size: -
cdr3_aa: ASSLVPSYEQY

j_call: TRBJ1-2
v_call: TRBV2
clone_size: -
cdr3_aa: ASSGQDYGYT

j_call: TRBJ2-3
v_call: TRBV12-5
clone_size: -
cdr3_aa: ASGSRSYSTDTQY

j_call: TRBJ2-5
v_call: TRBV28
clone_size: -
cdr3_aa: ASSRRGGGAFLETQY

j_call: TRBJ1-2
v_call: TRBV18
clone_size: -
cdr3_aa: ASSPTGRNYGYT

j_call: TRBJ2-7
v_call: TRBV18
clone_size: -
cdr3_aa: ASSPSLLGDGSSYEQY

j_call: TRBJ1-1
v_call: TRBV28
clone_size: -
cdr3_aa: ASSLLTGVPEAF

j_call: TRBJ2-1
v_call: TRBV5-1
clone_size: -
cdr3_aa: ASSLADLYNEQF

j_call: TRBJ1-6
v_call: TRBV10-3
clone_size: -
cdr3_aa: AISDLSYNSPLH

j_call: TRBJ1-1
v_call: TRBV5-4
clone_size: -
cdr3_aa: ASSLDGKGEAF

j_call: TRBJ2-5
v_call: TRBV11-2
clone_size: -
cdr3_aa: ASSLSQTSGRQETQY

j_call: TRBJ2-7
v_call: TRBV10-1
clone_size: few
cdr3_aa: ASSEYPGDEQY

j_call: TRBJ2-5
v_call: TRBV28
clone_size: -
cdr3_aa: ASSFRGRETQY

j_call: TRBJ1-4
v_call: TRBV4-1
clone_size: -
cdr3_aa: ASSPGQGSEKLF

j_call: TRBJ1-5
v_call: TRBV6-1
clone_size: once
cdr3_aa: ATGKRKDQPQH

j_call: TRBJ2-2
v_call: TRBV6-1
clone_size: few
cdr3_aa: ASSTWQVNTGELF

j_call: TRBJ2-2
v_call: TRBV5-1
clone_size: -
cdr3_aa: ASSLAGGSTGELF

j_call: TRBJ2-7
v_call: TRBV27
clone_size: -
cdr3_aa: ASSLSAVMGEQY

j_call: TRBJ2-5
v_call: TRBV9
clone_size: -
cdr3_aa: ASSLQASGRGETQY

j_call: TRBJ1-4
v_call: TRBV4-2
clone_size: -
cdr3_aa: ASSQEGQGGRKLF

j_call: TRBJ1-5
v_call: TRBV28
clone_size: -
cdr3_aa: ASSSGTGTTNQPQH

j_call: TRBJ2-1
v_call: TRBV11-2
clone_size: -
cdr3_aa: ASSLVRTSGRRNEQF

j_call: TRBJ2-2
v_call: TRBV5-4
clone_size: -
cdr3_aa: ASSLASDRGRGELF

j_call: TRBJ1-2
v_call: TRBV11-3
clone_size: -
cdr3_aa: ASSPQGDYGYT

j_call: TRBJ2-5
v_call: TRBV28
clone_size: -
cdr3_aa: ASSRAQGGETQY

j_call: TRBJ1-1
v_call: TRBV19
clone_size: -
cdr3_aa: ASTPWSRGTEAF